This T cell receptor (beta chain) was captured in a study of blood T cell repertoires in COVID-19. After removal of 6 bases from V and 6 bases from J, the junction contained 10 bases not matched to a gene. The CDR3 has 16 residues. Authors' methods: Reference gene primer amplification gave estimated nucleated cell counts. The protocol was immunoSEQ multiplex PCR, while the TCRdb copy is restricted to in-frame clones and leaves out a portion. The DNA gave D and trimming, while V, J and clone size come from that table. The profile shows 54,000 or so clones, 75% to 90% of them singletons. This clone was counted a single time.

The chain employs TRBV23-1 and TRBJ1-5, with 11 bases fitting TRBD1. TRBV23-1 is an ORF, and what it does is uncertain. The sequencing sample was made of peripheral blood. This sequence originates from a woman aged 55-75 years with acute or convalescent COVID-19. CDR3 nucleotides: TGCGCCAGCAGAAAGTCCGGGACAGGGGGATGTCAGCCCCAGCATTTT. Its protein is CASRKSGTGGCQPQHF.